This is a list of T cell receptor beta chains from one sample in a study of T-cell memory formation after mild COVID-19. TCRdb re-called the 5' RACE reads through MiXCR, storing one row per CDR3 protein. The sample carries 350,000 to 400,000 distinct CDR3 sequences, 13% to 15% recorded once. The sequencing input was PBMCs or a T cell subset sorted from them (not recorded which). All receptors come from a young man who had mild COVID-19 (a few samples of this study predate the infection). Cell type and time point are not known. The CDR3 runs from the conserved cysteine through the conserved F or W. The D gene is left open where the match is weak. Some rows have no size entry. The others give once, few or many, or a class for an expanded clone.

TRBJ2-3,TRBV15,NA,TRBD1,TGTGCCACCAGCAGCCGACAGGGGGGGTTCGATACGCAGTATTTT,CATSSRQGGFDTQYF
TRBJ2-7,TRBV5-1,many,NA,TGCGCCAGCAGCTTCCGGACTAACTCCTACGAGCAGTACTTC,CASSFRTNSYEQYF
TRBJ1-5,TRBV20-1,few,NA,TGCAGTGCAAGGGGCAGCTCCAACGTGGAAGAGCCCCAGCATTTT,CSARGSSNVEEPQHF
TRBJ2-5,TRBV20-1,many,NA,TGCAGCCGCCTTGCCGTTGGCGGGGAGACCCAGTACTTC,CSRLAVGGETQYF
TRBJ2-3,TRBV6-2/TRBV6-3,few,TRBD1,TGTGCCAGCGGTAACAGGGGAGATACGCAGTATTTT,CASGNRGDTQYF
TRBJ2-3,TRBV5-1,many,TRBD2,TGCGCCAGCAGCCTATCACTAGCGGGGGGGAGCACAGATACGCAGTATTTT,CASSLSLAGGSTDTQYF
TRBJ2-3,TRBV6-5,few,NA,TGTGCCAGCAGTCGGGACCCATCCACAGATACGCAGTATTTT,CASSRDPSTDTQYF
TRBJ1-2,TRBV14,NA,NA,TGTGCCAGCAGCCAAGCTCTTCTGGAGGGGGGCATCTATGGCTACACCTTC,CASSQALLEGGIYGYTF
TRBJ2-3,TRBV28,NA,TRBD1,TGTGCCAGCAGTGACGGACAGGGGATCGGACACACAGATACGCAGTATTTT,CASSDGQGIGHTDTQYF
TRBJ2-3,TRBV12-3/TRBV12-4,few,TRBD2,TGTGCCAGCAGTTCTCGAGCGGGGGGGCATCCTTCTTCCACAGATACGCAGTATTTT,CASSSRAGGHPSSTDTQYF
TRBJ2-1,TRBV12-3/TRBV12-4,many,TRBD2,TGTGCCAGCAGTTTCCGACTAGCCTTCTACAATGAGCAGTTCTTC,CASSFRLAFYNEQFF
TRBJ2-7,TRBV5-1,many,NA,TGTGCCAGCAGCTTAGGGGGGGGCTACGAGCAGTACTTC,CASSLGGGYEQYF
TRBJ2-3,TRBV7-9,few,NA,TGTGCCAGCAGCTTAGGCGCAACTAGCACAGATACGCAGTATTTT,CASSLGATSTDTQYF
TRBJ2-5,TRBV29-1,few,NA,TGCAGCGTTGGGGCTAGCAGCTTAGAGGAGACCCAGTACTTC,CSVGASSLEETQYF
TRBJ2-5,TRBV5-1,NA,TRBD2,TGCGCCAGCAGCTCCACCGGGACTATTCTTGGGACCCAGTACTTC,CASSSTGTILGTQYF
TRBJ2-5,TRBV20-1,NA,NA,TGCAGTGCCAACTCTAGAGAGACCCAGTACTTC,CSANSRETQYF
TRBJ2-3,TRBV5-4,many,NA,TGTGCCAGCAGCCATGGGAGGCCCGAGGATACGCAGTATTTT,CASSHGRPEDTQYF
TRBJ1-1,TRBV18,NA,NA,TGTGCCAGCTCCCCGCTTGCAGTCGGAGGGCAGTTCGGATTTGGTGAAGCTTTCTTT,CASSPLAVGGQFGFGEAFF
TRBJ2-1,TRBV7-3,few,NA,TGTGCCAGCAGCTTATCACCCGGGGGTTACAATGAGCAGTTCTTC,CASSLSPGGYNEQFF
TRBJ2-3,TRBV9,NA,TRBD2,TGTGCCAGCAGCGTAGGCGGCGGGGGGCTCGGCACAGATACGCAGTATTTT,CASSVGGGGLGTDTQYF
TRBJ2-6,TRBV7-6,NA,NA,TGTGCCAGCAGCTCGGGGGCTCGAGCTGGGGCCAACGTCCTGACTTTC,CASSSGARAGANVLTF
TRBJ1-2,TRBV7-2,many,TRBD1,TGTGCCAGCAGCTCCCCAGGGGGCTATGGCTACACCTTC,CASSSPGGYGYTF
TRBJ1-1,TRBV7-9,NA,NA,TGTGCCAGCAGCTTCTATCCGGTGAACACTGAAGCTTTCTTT,CASSFYPVNTEAFF
TRBJ1-2,TRBV7-3,NA,NA,TGTGCCAGCAGCTTAAGTACAGGGAATAACTATGGCTACACCTTC,CASSLSTGNNYGYTF
TRBJ1-2,TRBV20-1,NA,NA,TGCAGTGCCAAAACCCCTTTCGGGGGTGATTATGGCTACACCTTC,CSAKTPFGGDYGYTF
TRBJ2-1,TRBV4-2,NA,NA,TGTGCCAGCGGCTTTGGGGTCGATGAGCAGTTCTTC,CASGFGVDEQFF
TRBJ2-3,TRBV11-2,NA,TRBD2,TGTGCCAGCAGCCAGGGACTAGCTCTCGGGAGGGATACGCAGTATTTT,CASSQGLALGRDTQYF
TRBJ1-3,TRBV24-1,few,NA,TGTGCCACCGAGCAGGGAAACACCATATATTTT,CATEQGNTIYF
TRBJ1-3,TRBV9,few,NA,TGTGCCAGCAGCGTAGAACAGCTTCTCTCTGGAAACACCATATATTTT,CASSVEQLLSGNTIYF
TRBJ1-3,TRBV7-2,NA,NA,TGTGCCAGCAGCTTGGCAGCTGGAAACACCATATATTTT,CASSLAAGNTIYF
TRBJ1-5,TRBV9,NA,NA,TGTGCCAGCAGCCCTGCGGCCGGGTTTAGTCAGCCCCAGCATTTT,CASSPAAGFSQPQHF
TRBJ2-3,TRBV7-6,NA,NA,TGTGCCAGCAGCTTACGGGCGACCACAGATACGCAGTATTTT,CASSLRATTDTQYF
TRBJ2-3,TRBV7-3,few,NA,TGTGCCAGCAGCCCCCTCCGGGGGAGCACAGATACGCAGTATTTT,CASSPLRGSTDTQYF